This entry lists 24 T cell receptor beta chains sequenced from one sample in a study of shared clonotypes between healthy human individuals. Assay: immunoSEQ multiplex PCR; the TCRdb copy retains only in-frame clones and omits some. This sample has about 820,000 clones, with 80% to 95% found just once. CD8 cells regarded as naive lacked CD45RO, were positively chosen for CCR7, and omitted terminally differentiated effector memory CD45RA+ cells. The sample consisted of naive CD8+ T cells sorted from blood. All receptors come from a man aged 25-45 years in good health.

The CDR3 DNA is TGTGCCAGCAGCCTGCAGTTAAATAGACCCTCTGGCACAGATACGCAGTATTTT. Its protein product is CASSLQLNRPSGTDTQYF. The chain uses TRBV7-9 and TRBJ2-3; D gene uncertain. Germline-derived CDR1 and CDR2 are SEHNR and FQNEAQ (reference sequence). V lost 5 bases and J lost 1, with 22 bases in between. The CDR3 is 18 residues long.

The chain carries TRBV5-4 and TRBJ2-1, with 12 bases matching TRBD2. The CDR3 has 15 amino acids. CDR1 and CDR2 from the germline V gene are SGHNT and YYREEE (reference sequence). V shed 4 bases, J shed 2 bases, and the junction held 1 base outside the gene matches. CDR3 loop: CASSRTSGAYNEQFF. For the CDR3, the DNA is TGTGCCAGCAGCAGGACTAGCGGGGCCTACAATGAGCAGTTCTTC. Using reference TRBV5-4 and TRBJ2-1 for the parts outside the CDR3, the full variable domain is ETGVTQSPTHLIKTRGQQVTLRCSSQSGHNTVSWYQQALGQGPQFIFQYYREEENGRGNFPPRFSGLQFPNYSSELNVNALELDDSALYLCASSRTSGAYNEQFFGPGTRLTVL.

The chain has TRBV5-1 and TRBJ1-1; 7 bases line up with TRBD1. V trimming: 3 bases; J trimming: 5 bases; junction bases outside the gene matches: 10. CDR3 length equals 15 residues. CDR1 and CDR2 (germline): SGHRS, YFSETQ. This CDR3 reads CASSWTQGRDTEAFF. CDR3 sequence (DNA): TGCGCCAGCAGCTGGACACAGGGGCGAGATACTGAAGCTTTCTTT.

In its sample, this clone was seen once. This chain links TRBV7-9 with TRBJ2-2; 7 bases are shared with TRBD1. CDR3 size: 13 residues. The V gene's germline CDR1 is SEHNR and CDR2 FQNEAQ (reference sequence). The J segment lost 6 bases and the V segment lost 9 bases, leaving 7 bases of the junction unmatched. The CDR3 nucleotides read TGTGCCAGAGCCCAAGGGGGCCCCGGGGAGCTGTTTTTT. It specifies CARAQGGPGELFF.

The rearrangement links TRBV6-1 to TRBJ2-1; unclear D gene. The CDR3 loop spans 14 amino acids. V dropped 3 bases and J dropped 4 bases, with 10 bases sitting between them. Germline values: CDR1 MNHNS, CDR2 SASEGT. The CDR3 DNA reads as TGTGCCAGCAGTGATGGTAGTTTTTACAATGAGCAGTTCTTC. It yields the protein CASSDGSFYNEQFF.

The rearrangement uses TRBV28 and TRBJ1-1; D ambiguous. The germline V gene has CDR1 MDHEN and CDR2 SYDVKM. The CDR3 totals 16 residues. V dropped 6 bases and J dropped 0 bases, with 17 bases sitting between them. The CDR3 spells CASSQPRRVMNTEAFF. The CDR3 coding sequence is TGTGCCAGCAGCCAACCCCGCAGAGTCATGAACACTGAAGCTTTCTTT.

This clone was seen only once. This chain uses TRBV11-2 with TRBJ2-5; D call uncertain. Germline V gives CDR1 SGHAT, CDR2 FQNNGV. V was trimmed by 0 bases and J by 2 bases, leaving 7 bases between them. This CDR3 comprises 14 residues. CDR3: CASSLEVKQETQYF. The CDR3 DNA follows: TGTGCCAGCAGCTTAGAAGTCAAGCAAGAGACCCAGTACTTC. Full variable domain (rest looked up from reference TRBV11-2 and TRBJ2-5): EAGVAQSPRYKIIEKRQSVAFWCNPISGHATLYWYQQILGQGPKLLIQFQNNGVVDDSQLPKDRFSAERLKGVDSTLKIQPAKLEDSAVYLCASSLEVKQETQYFGPGTRLLVL.

This clone was recorded only once. The rearrangement links TRBV29-1 to TRBJ2-3; no reliable D call. CDR1 is SQVTM, CDR2 ANQGSEA, per germline. The CDR3 has 16 residues. The V and J ends lost 3 bases and 1 base respectively, with 17 bases between them. The CDR3 sequence: CSVDPRLHPRTDTQYF. As DNA, the CDR3 is TGCAGCGTTGACCCCAGACTCCACCCCCGCACAGATACGCAGTATTTT.

V gene TRBV28 combines with J gene TRBJ2-7; TRBD1 might be the D (6 bases). With 6 bases removed from V and 7 bases from J, the gap between germline ends came to 19 bases. CDR1 MDHEN and CDR2 SYDVKM come from the germline V gene. This CDR3 spans 14 amino acids. CDR3 nucleotide sequence: TGTGCCAGCAGCCTGACAGGTGAGGGGAGTGAGCAGTACTTC. This gives the protein CASSLTGEGSEQYF.

This chain links TRBV18 with TRBJ2-3, with 10 positions matching TRBD1. The germline V gene encodes CDR1 KGHSH and CDR2 LQKENI. Trimming removed 6 bases from V and 1 base from J; junction bases left unmatched: 4. The CDR3 length is 15 residues. The CDR3 nucleotides read TGTGCCAGCTCGGCGGGGACAGGGGGCACAGATACGCAGTATTTT. Amino acid sequence: CASSAGTGGTDTQYF.

This chain connects TRBV27 to TRBJ2-5, with 8 bases matching TRBD2. Germline CDR1 is MNHEY and CDR2 is SMNVEV (reference sequence). The junction had 7 bases not matched to a gene; V was cut back by 2 bases and J by 5 bases. There are 15 residues in the CDR3. The CDR3 sequence: CASSLVTSGGETQYF. The DNA of the CDR3 is TGTGCCAGCAGTTTAGTTACTAGCGGAGGGGAGACCCAGTACTTC.

This clone was seen at least ten times. The genes are TRBV6-1 and TRBJ2-2; D is unclear. Germline CDR1 is MNHNS and CDR2 is SASEGT. The CDR3 extends over 14 amino acids. Trimming removed 5 bases at V and 6 bases at J, with 13 bases between. The CDR3 region is CASSQDPTPGELFF. DNA of the CDR3: TGTGCCAGCAGTCAGGACCCTACCCCCGGGGAGCTGTTTTTT.

The J gene is TRBJ2-7, the V gene TRBV5-8, with unresolved D. The CDR3 consists of 16 residues. Germline CDR1 is SGHTS and CDR2 is YDEGEE. V was clipped by 2 bases and J by 1 base, with 16 bases between them. This CDR3 reads CASSLRSQQASYEQYF. CDR3 nucleotides: TGTGCCAGCAGCTTACGCTCACAGCAGGCTTCCTACGAGCAGTACTTC.

The chain joins TRBV28 to TRBJ2-7, with TRBD2 matching over 11 bases. The CDR3 length is 18 residues. Germline trimming cut 5 bases from V and 6 bases from J; bases unmatched to any gene: 18. Germline-derived CDR1 and CDR2 are MDHEN and SYDVKM. The CDR3 here is CASSTELAGVKGSVEQYF. CDR3 sequence (DNA): TGTGCCAGCAGTACGGAACTAGCGGGAGTAAAAGGGTCGGTCGAGCAGTACTTC.

The chain couples TRBV7-8 to TRBJ2-7; D remains unclear. This CDR3 is 12 amino acids long. The ends were cut back, 3 bases at V and 6 bases at J, with 9 bases in the middle. Germline V gene sequence: CDR1 SGHVS, CDR2 FQNEAQ. Here the CDR3 DNA reads TGTGCCAGCAGCTTGGGCAGTCTCGAGCAGTACTTC. Its protein product is CASSLGSLEQYF.

V and J are TRBV7-9 and TRBJ2-7; either TRBD1 or TRBD2 may supply D (6 bases each). The CDR3 runs to 16 residues. V was pared by 5 bases and J by 1 base, with 18 bases between. Germline lookup yields CDR1 SEHNR and CDR2 FQNEAQ (reference sequence). The CDR3 DNA follows: TGTGCCAGCAGCCCCCCGGTGGGGGGCGAATCCTACGAGCAGTACTTC. Translating it yields CASSPPVGGESYEQYF.

This clone appeared once. The chain combines TRBV5-1 with TRBJ2-2; the match to TRBD1 covers 7 bases. Germline loops: CDR1 SGHRS, CDR2 YFSETQ. J was trimmed by 4 bases and V by 4 bases; bases with no gene match: 7. This CDR3 has 15 residues. CDR3 in amino acids: CASSPPTGPTGELFF. CDR3 DNA sequence: TGCGCCAGCAGCCCACCGACAGGGCCCACCGGGGAGCTGTTTTTT.

The chain is built from TRBV6-1 and TRBJ2-2; no definite D call. V lost 3 bases, J lost 7 bases, and 9 bases lay in between. Germline V gives CDR1 MNHNS, CDR2 SASEGT. The CDR3 is 13 residues long. The CDR3, as DNA: TGTGCCAGCAGTGACCTCGGCGACGGGGAGCTGTTTTTT. It translates to CASSDLGDGELFF.

This clone has just a few counts. V gene TRBV28 combines with J gene TRBJ2-1, with TRBD1 matching over 7 bases. Per germline, CDR1 MDHEN and CDR2 SYDVKM. Trimming removed 3 bases from V and 4 bases from J; junction bases left unmatched: 3. The CDR3 contains 14 residues. The chain's CDR3 is CASSFPGQYNEQFF. CDR3 nucleotides: TGTGCCAGCAGTTTTCCGGGACAGTACAATGAGCAGTTCTTC.

This clone was observed a handful of times. Additional DNA sequences in this sample encode the identical CDR3. The V gene is TRBV6-5, the J gene TRBJ2-1; D unresolved. This CDR3 has 13 residues. The V gene lost 2 bases and the J gene lost 2 bases, with 4 bases spanning the gap. Germline V gene data show CDR1 as MNHEY and CDR2 as SVGAGI. This chain's CDR3 is CASSYGTYNEQFF. CDR3 in DNA: TGTGCCAGCAGTTACGGGACCTACAATGAGCAGTTCTTC.

The CDR3 region is CASSQDFLTLGNTEAFF. The CDR3 coding sequence is TGCGCCAGCAGCCAAGATTTCCTGACACTCGGGAACACTGAAGCTTTCTTT. V and J are TRBV4-3 and TRBJ1-1; D remains ambiguous. V lost 0 bases, J lost 1 base, and 15 bases lay in between. The CDR3 loop spans 17 amino acids. From germline, CDR1 is LGHNA and CDR2 YSLEER.

CDR3 loop: CASSLLGQGGYTF. As DNA, the CDR3 is TGTGCCAGCAGTTTACTGGGACAGGGTGGCTACACCTTC. The chain employs TRBV6-1 and TRBJ1-2; TRBD1 matches at 9 bases. Germline V CDR1 and CDR2: MNHNS, SASEGT. The V and J ends lost 5 bases and 7 bases, in that order; junction bases with no gene match: 5. The CDR3 has 13 amino acids.

The V and J genes are TRBV2 and TRBJ2-7; 8 nucleotides align to TRBD1. The germline V gene has CDR1 SNHLY and CDR2 FYNNEI. Trimming cost V 4 bases and J 6 bases; bases outside gene matches: 8. This CDR3 spans 14 amino acids. The DNA for the CDR3 is TGTGCCAGCAGTGCTGGGCAGGGGGCCGGCGAGCAGTACTTC. Amino acid sequence: CASSAGQGAGEQYF.

This clone was seen a few times. The chain joins TRBV2 to TRBJ1-4; maybe TRBD1 (5 bases). The CDR3 has 17 residues. Trimming removed 5 bases from V and 2 bases from J, with 18 bases in between. The germline CDR1 and CDR2 sequences are SNHLY and FYNNEI. The CDR3 reads CASSLSGGPRTNEKLFF. Here the CDR3 DNA reads TGTGCCAGCAGTCTCTCGGGGGGACCGAGGACTAATGAAAAACTGTTTTTT.